These 25 T cell receptor beta chains share one sample of origin, sequenced in a study of blood T cell repertoires in COVID-19. TCRdb's table, derived via immunoSEQ multiplex PCR, lists solely in-frame clones and lacks some. The data contain about 360,000 clones, about 86% of them singletons. The sample comprised peripheral blood. The receptors derive from a woman aged 55-69 years with COVID-19, enrolled during active disease.

This chain uses TRBV13 with TRBJ1-1; D may be TRBD1 (6 bases). The V gene lost 1 base and the J gene lost 1 base, with 7 bases spanning the gap. The CDR3 sequence is 14 residues long. Germline V gives CDR1 PRHDT, CDR2 FYEKMQ (reference sequence). CDR3 coding DNA: TGTGCCAGCAGCTTAGTAGGGGGGAACACTGAAGCTTTCTTT. This encodes CASSLVGGNTEAFF.

The chain recombines TRBV20-1 with TRBJ2-5, with D maybe TRBD1 (7 bases). CDR1 and CDR2 (germline): DFQATT, SNEGSKA (reference sequence). Deletions cut 3 bases from V and 5 bases from J, with 16 bases between. The CDR3 has 14 residues. CDR3 sequence: CSASTQGRSETQYF. As DNA, the CDR3 is TGCAGTGCTAGTACACAGGGGAGGTCTGAGACCCAGTACTTC.

This sequence joins TRBV6-5 and TRBJ1-5; 8 bases are a match to TRBD1. The CDR3 loop spans 14 amino acids. V trimming: 7 bases; J trimming: 4 bases; junction bases outside the gene matches: 6. Germline CDR1 reads MNHEY; CDR2 reads SVGAGI. The CDR3 region is CASKSGQENQPQHF. As DNA, the CDR3 is TGTGCCAGCAAATCGGGACAGGAGAATCAGCCCCAGCATTTT.

The chain is built from TRBV5-1 and TRBJ2-2, with 7 bases fitting TRBD2. V shed 4 bases, J shed 5 bases, and the junction held 11 bases outside the gene matches. Germline CDR1 is SGHRS and CDR2 is YFSETQ. This CDR3 spans 16 amino acids. As DNA, the CDR3 is TGCGCCAGCAGCGGAGAGGGACTGCGGGGGACCGGGGAGCTGTTTTTT. Translated, it gives CASSGEGLRGTGELFF.

The rearrangement links TRBV2 to TRBJ2-7, with TRBD1 identical over 8 bases. The CDR3 length is 15 residues. CDR1 is SNHLY, CDR2 FYNNEI, per germline. V dropped 10 bases and J dropped 4; count of bases not matched to a gene: 15. CDR3 amino acids: CATGQGGPSTYEQYF. CDR3 sequence (DNA): TGTGCCACCGGACAGGGAGGTCCCTCTACGTACGAGCAGTACTTC.

The chain combines TRBV3-1 (or the pseudogene TRBV3-2) with TRBJ2-3; D may be TRBD1 (5 bases). Germline V gene lookup returns CDR1 LGHDT and CDR2 YNNKEL (reference sequence). The CDR3 extends over 14 amino acids. V dropped 4 bases and J dropped 6 bases, with 14 bases sitting between them. The CDR3 nucleotides read TGTGCCAGCAGCCCTCAGGCCCCAGGGGATACGCAGTATTTT. It is translated as CASSPQAPGDTQYF.

The chain couples TRBV7-2 to TRBJ1-1; D possibly corresponds to TRBD1 (6 bases). CDR1 and CDR2 (germline): SGHTA, FQGNSA. The CDR3 is made up of 14 amino acids. V was pared by 6 bases and J by 7 bases, with 18 bases between. The CDR3 DNA reads as TGTGCCAGCAGTGGGGGCGAGGGAGGGGTTGAAGCTTTCTTT. Residues: CASSGGEGGVEAFF.

The V gene is TRBV4-1, the J gene TRBJ1-2; 10 nucleotides match TRBD1. The CDR3 spans 15 residues. Germline V lookup: CDR1 MGHRA, CDR2 YSYEKL. Germline trimming cut 1 base from V and 7 bases from J; bases unmatched to any gene: 6. CDR3 coding DNA: TGCGCCAGCAGCCAAGTCGGAGGGACAGGGGTTGGCTACACCTTC. This gives the protein CASSQVGGTGVGYTF.

Only one count was recorded for this clone. The chain carries TRBV18 and TRBJ2-1; 8 nucleotides align to TRBD1. Per the germline V gene, CDR1 is KGHSH and CDR2 is LQKENI. Trimming at V came to 2 bases and at J to 3 bases, leaving 3 bases not matched to a gene. This CDR3 is 15 amino acids long. DNA of the CDR3: TGTGCCAGCTCACCATTGGGACAGGTCTACAATGAGCAGTTCTTC. This gives the protein CASSPLGQVYNEQFF. Filled out from reference TRBV18 and TRBJ2-1, the complete variable domain reads NAGVMQNPRHLVRRRGQEARLRCSPMKGHSHVYWYRQLPEEGLKFMVYLQKENIIDESGMPKERFSAEFPKEGPSILRIQQVVRGDSAAYFCASSPLGQVYNEQFFGPGTRLTVL.

The chain carries TRBV18 and TRBJ1-4, with 9 bases identical to TRBD1. V lost 6 bases, J lost 3 bases, and 11 bases stayed unmatched. CDR3 length: 17 amino acids. The V gene's germline CDR1 is KGHSH and CDR2 LQKENI. CDR3 residues: CASSPGTGSNPNEKLFF. The CDR3 DNA reads as TGTGCCAGCTCTCCCGGGACAGGGTCGAATCCTAATGAAAAACTGTTTTTT.

The V gene is TRBV11-2, the J gene TRBJ2-5; D is possibly TRBD1 (6 bases). The CDR3 has 15 residues. The V gene's germline CDR1 is SGHAT and CDR2 FQNNGV. Trimming took off 2 bases at V and 5 bases at J, with 15 bases between the two ends. The CDR3 DNA is TGTGCCAGCAGCTTATACAGGGATCGAGGCGAGACCCAGTACTTC. This gives the protein CASSLYRDRGETQYF.

The rearrangement uses TRBV30 and TRBJ2-1; maybe TRBD2 (6 bases). The germline V gene encodes CDR1 GTSNPN and CDR2 SVGIG (reference sequence). CDR3 length: 12 amino acids. With 2 bases removed from V and 14 bases from J, the gap between germline ends came to 16 bases. CDR3 amino acids: CAWSQTGDVEFF. CDR3 nucleotides: TGTGCCTGGAGTCAAACGGGGGATGTGGAGTTCTTC.

The gene calls are TRBV19 and TRBJ1-5; D call uncertain. This CDR3 region has 15 residues. The V end lost 5 bases, the J end lost 4 bases, and 15 bases lay between the germline ends. Germline V gives CDR1 LNHDA, CDR2 SQIVND (reference sequence). The CDR3 here is CASSAWERRNQPQHF. DNA of the CDR3: TGTGCCAGTAGTGCCTGGGAGAGGAGGAATCAGCCCCAGCATTTT.

This clone was found once. The gene calls are TRBV11-3 and TRBJ1-1, with unresolved D. CDR1 and CDR2 from the germline V gene are SGHNT and YENEEA. The CDR3 contains 18 residues. Trimming cost V 0 bases and J 3 bases, with 20 bases left between them. The CDR3 loop reads CASSLDWFMSYRDTEAFF. The CDR3 bases are TGTGCCAGCAGCTTAGATTGGTTTATGAGTTATCGGGACACTGAAGCTTTCTTT. The variable domain in full, completed from reference TRBV11-3 and TRBJ1-1, reads EAGVVQSPRYKIIEKKQPVAFWCNPISGHNTLYWYLQNLGQGPELLIRYENEEAVDDSQLPKDRFSAERLKGVDSTLKIQPAELGDSAVYLCASSLDWFMSYRDTEAFFGQGTRLTVV.

CDR3 amino acids: CASSYSFTPPYNEQFF. In nucleotides, the CDR3 is TGTGCCAGCAGTTACTCGTTTACTCCACCCTACAATGAGCAGTTCTTC. The chain employs TRBV6-2 or TRBV6-3 and TRBJ2-1; no clear D. V gave up 0 bases and J gave up 2 bases, with 11 bases separating them. Germline V gene data show CDR1 as MNHEY and CDR2 as SVGEGT. The CDR3 contains 16 residues.

The chain is built from TRBV12-2 and TRBJ1-5; the D call TRBD1 from the table was never checked on the DNA. TRBV12-2 constitutes a pseudogene. The CDR3 consists of 19 residues. In nucleotides, the CDR3 is TGTGCAAGTCGCTCCATCTGGCCTGACAGGGAAGGGGGCAATCAGCCCCAGCATTTT. It yields the protein CASRSIWPDREGGNQPQHF.

The chain employs TRBV18 and TRBJ2-1, with D maybe TRBD2 (5 bases). Germline V CDR1 and CDR2: KGHSH, LQKENI. CDR3 length: 15 residues. Trimming left V 3 bases short and J 3 bases short, with 12 bases between. The CDR3 region is CASSPGRDYYNEQFF. CDR3 nucleotides: TGTGCCAGCTCACCCGGTCGGGATTACTACAATGAGCAGTTCTTC.

As to this clone: A much larger clone lies a single base off, so this may be a read error. The chain is built from TRBV2 and TRBJ1-1; TRBD1 matches at 9 bases. Germline V lookup: CDR1 SNHLY, CDR2 FYNNEI. V shed 7 bases and J 0 bases; nucleotides not matched to a gene: 12. The CDR3 is made up of 17 amino acids. Written as DNA, the CDR3 is TGTGCCAGCACAAAAGGGGGGGGGACAGGGATGAACACTGAAGCTTTCTTT. This sequence encodes CASTKGGGTGMNTEAFF.

As regards this clone: One end of the junction does not line up with germline, which may come from a read error. V usage is TRBV5-4 and J usage is TRBJ1-1; 10 nucleotides agree with TRBD1. The length of the CDR3 is 15 residues. Per germline, CDR1 SGHNT and CDR2 YYREEE (reference sequence). The CDR3 DNA sequence: TGTGCCAGCAGCTTCAGTCCGGGACAGGGGAAAGGGGTAGAGTTT. Residues: CASSFSPGQGKGVEF. The variable domain in full, with the rest retrieved from reference TRBV5-4 and TRBJ1-1, is ETGVTQSPTHLIKTRGQQVTLRCSSQSGHNTVSWYQQALGQGPQFIFQYYREEENGRGNFPPRFSGLQFPNYSSELNVNALELDDSALYLCASSFSPGQGKGVEFGQGTRLTVV.

The rearrangement joins TRBV9 to TRBJ2-7; the D gene is possibly TRBD1 (6 bases). Germline lookup yields CDR1 SGDLS and CDR2 YYNGEE. The V end lost 0 bases, the J end lost 0 bases, and 10 bases lay between the germline ends. The CDR3 runs 15 residues. The CDR3 nucleotides are TGTGCCAGCAGCGTAGGGACAGTGAGCTCCTACGAGCAGTACTTC. Its translation: CASSVGTVSSYEQYF.

The chain uses TRBV27 and TRBJ2-1; 9 bases fit TRBD1. With 5 bases clipped from V and 7 bases from J, the junction kept 9 bases outside the gene matches. The CDR3 totals 15 residues. The germline CDR1 and CDR2 sequences are MNHEY and SMNVEV (reference sequence). CDR3 DNA: TGTGCCAGCAGTCCGAACAGGGGGCTTAGAAATGAGCAGTTCTTC. It is translated as CASSPNRGLRNEQFF.

This clone was found once. The chain employs TRBV5-1 and TRBJ2-7; D is perhaps TRBD2 (6 bases). CDR1 is SGHRS and CDR2 is YFSETQ in the germline V gene. This CDR3 spans 15 amino acids. The V and J ends lost 0 bases and 3 bases respectively, with 13 bases between them. CDR3 loop: CASSLGGGLVYEQYF. The CDR3 DNA follows: TGCGCCAGCAGCTTGGGTGGGGGACTCGTCTACGAGCAGTACTTC.

CDR3 DNA: TGTGCCAGCAGCTTGGGACTAGCGAGACAAGAGACCCAGTACTTC. Translating gives CASSLGLARQETQYF. The chain uses TRBV3-1 (or the pseudogene TRBV3-2) and TRBJ2-5, with 10 bases matching TRBD2. The germline V gene encodes CDR1 LGHDT and CDR2 YNNKEL (reference sequence). With V trimmed by 5 bases and J by 2 bases, 5 bases remained unmatched. This CDR3 is 15 amino acids long.

This chain links TRBV5-5 with TRBJ1-1, with D possibly being TRBD1 (5 bases). This CDR3 region has 16 residues. The V and J ends lost 0 bases and 3 bases respectively, with 15 bases between them. Germline V gene lookup returns CDR1 SGHKS and CDR2 YYEKEE (reference sequence). In nucleotides, the CDR3 is TGTGCCAGCAGCTTGGGGGGACTCCCGGGGGACACTGAAGCTTTCTTT. This translates into CASSLGGLPGDTEAFF.

The chain is built from TRBV6-2 or TRBV6-3 and TRBJ2-1; 12 bases fit TRBD2. The V and J ends lost 6 bases and 8 bases, in that order; junction bases with no gene match: 8. The CDR3 is made up of 15 amino acids. Germline CDR1 MNHEY, CDR2 SVGEGT. CDR3 bases: TGTGCCAGCAGGCCTAGCGGGGGGGCCGGGCATGAGCAGTTCTTC. This encodes CASRPSGGAGHEQFF.